Included here is one TCR beta chain sequence, with context. TCRdb's table, derived via immunoSEQ multiplex PCR, lists solely in-frame clones and lacks some. The table includes roughly 31,000 clones, less than 90% detected once. The CDR3 length is 16 residues. V shed 6 bases and J shed 7 bases, with 23 bases lying between them. Germline loops: CDR1 MNHNY, CDR2 SVGAGI (reference sequence). The data were obtained in a study of T cell changes during pregnancy in multiple sclerosis. The source was CD8+ T cells from peripheral blood mononuclear cells, collected before pregnancy. The V gene is TRBV6-6, the J gene TRBJ2-3; D may be TRBD2 (7 bases). This receptor was identified in a female donor with multiple sclerosis, enrolled in a pregnancy study. CDR3: CASSSEGGALVNTQYF. Here the CDR3 DNA reads TGTGCCAGCAGCTCGGAGGGGGGGGCCTTAGTAAATACGCAGTATTTT.